The 3 T cell receptor beta chains listed next were all sequenced from one sample in a study of T cells after yellow fever vaccination. TCRdb reprocessed the 5' RACE reads with MiXCR, giving one entry per CDR3 protein. The repertoire holds under 300,000 distinct CDR3 sequences, about 7% seen once, with more than 1% in the top ten. The source was CD4+ T cells sorted from PBMCs, collected on the day of the yellow fever booster vaccination. These receptors all stem from a man aged 25 to 40 who received the YFV17D yellow fever vaccine.

This clonotype was recorded at least ten times. This chain uses TRBV24-1 with TRBJ2-1; the match to TRBD2 covers 8 bases. The CDR3 sequence is 16 residues long. Germline V gene lookup returns CDR1 KGHDR and CDR2 SFDVKD. Losses at the gene ends were 4 bases for V and 4 bases for J; bases not matched to a gene: 8. Here the CDR3 DNA reads TGTGCCACCAGTGACAGCGTAGCGGGGAGTTACAATGAGCAGTTCTTC. This sequence encodes CATSDSVAGSYNEQFF.

In its sample, this clonotype was seen many times. This chain joins TRBV7-2 and TRBJ1-1; D unclear. CDR3 length: 13 residues. V was shortened by 3 bases and J by 3 bases, with 8 bases between the two germline ends. Per the germline V gene, CDR1 is SGHTA and CDR2 is FQGNSA. The CDR3 DNA sequence: TGTGCCAGCAGCTTCCGCGATGACACTGAAGCTTTCTTT. Translating gives CASSFRDDTEAFF.

A few counts support this clonotype. This chain connects TRBV2 to TRBJ2-7, with 9 bases lining up with TRBD2. Germline loops: CDR1 SNHLY, CDR2 FYNNEI. Losses at the gene ends were 3 bases for V and 7 bases for J; bases not matched to a gene: 16. CDR3 size: 17 residues. The CDR3 coding sequence is TGTGCCAGCAGTGAGTCGCCAGCGGGAGGTGAGTTAGGAGAGCAGTACTTC. This translates into CASSESPAGGELGEQYF.